This T cell receptor beta chain was captured by sequencing in a study of regulatory T cells in long-lasting Graves disease. Overall study results and limits: Under persistent disease, TRBV28, TRBJ1-2 and TRBJ2-5 were used preferentially. Only a small sample size was used, which may have cut accuracy.

HTBI primers from iRepertoire and Arm-PCR of CDR3 regions yielded the TCR beta libraries. TCRdb analysed the multiplex PCR reads with MiXCR anew, one entry per CDR3 protein. Found here are a few hundred thousand distinct CDR3 sequences, roughly 18% of them singletons; the top ten hold approximately 20%. This clonotype was detected ten times or more. Its target is not known. Stated time point: newly diagnosed GD, antithyroid drugs for less than 3 months. From PBMCs, RNA was extracted and then used to make the TCR library. Each patient gave around 10 milliliters of EDTA-anticoagulated peripheral blood. Trimming removed 5 bases from V and 3 bases from J, with 9 bases in between. CDR3 length: 13 residues.

This material consisted of peripheral blood mononuclear cells (PBMCs), taken at new diagnosis, from a patient treated with antithyroid drugs. V gene TRBV12-3 or TRBV12-4 combines with J gene TRBJ2-3; perhaps TRBD1 as D (6 bases). The sequence came from a female donor with Graves disease. In DNA form, the CDR3 reads TGTGCCAGCAGTCGTCAGGGGACAGATACGCAGTATTTT. This translates into CASSRQGTDTQYF.